The sequence of this TCR beta chain was determined in a study of blood T cell repertoires in COVID-19. Across the whole study: Collection of acute and convalescent COVID-19 samples took place in the United States, Italy and Spain. Sources were T cells, B-cell-depleted T cells, or PBMCs; the material itself was cDNA or gDNA.

In the study's own analysis: Reference gene primer amplification gave estimated nucleated cell counts. Repertoires were generated with immunoSEQ multiplex PCR, while TCRdb's copy carries only in-frame clones and drops some. The DNA gave D and trimming, while V, J and clone size come from that table. The table lists approximately 150,000 clones, about 92% of them singletons. The germline V gene encodes CDR1 LGHNA and CDR2 YSLEER. The junction had 12 bases not matched to a gene; V was cut back by 0 bases and J by 5 bases. This CDR3 region has 18 residues. Sample: peripheral blood. This receptor was obtained from a human donor in a cohort sampled during active COVID-19. V is TRBV4-3 and J is TRBJ2-3; TRBD1 agrees at 9 bases. The CDR3 loop reads CASSQDLVLGQGIDTQYF. CDR3 bases: TGCGCCAGCAGCCAAGATCTAGTCTTGGGACAGGGTATAGATACGCAGTATTTT.